What follows are 17 T cell receptor beta chains derived from one specimen sequenced in a study of blood T cell repertoires in COVID-19. TCRdb's table, derived via immunoSEQ multiplex PCR, lists solely in-frame clones and lacks some. The table lists 100,000 to 150,000 clones, around 87% of them singletons, with approximately 3.6% in the top ten. What was sequenced was peripheral blood. All receptors derive from a woman aged 60-70 years with acute or convalescent COVID-19.

This clone was recorded once. The chain has TRBV6-5 and TRBJ1-2; possible D gene TRBD1, 5 bases. CDR3 length equals 12 residues. Germline CDR1 MNHEY, CDR2 SVGAGI. The V end was cut by 3 bases, the J end by 10 bases, with 12 bases between. The CDR3 DNA is TGTGCCAGCAGTTATGACAGACTTCACTACACCTTC. Its protein is CASSYDRLHYTF.

The chain recombines TRBV19 with TRBJ1-2, with D perhaps TRBD1 (6 bases). V gave up 5 bases and J gave up 8 bases, with 9 bases separating them. The CDR3 runs 11 residues. In germline, CDR1 is LNHDA, CDR2 SQIVND (reference sequence). The CDR3 sequence: CASSDRIGYTF. CDR3 coding DNA: TGTGCCAGTAGTGACAGGATCGGCTACACCTTC.

The V and J genes are TRBV28 and TRBJ2-1; possibly TRBD2 for D (5 bases). V lost 5 bases and J lost 15, with 20 bases in between. Germline CDR1 reads MDHEN; CDR2 reads SYDVKM. CDR3 length: 13 residues. The CDR3 sequence is CASSLPEGGKGFF. The CDR3 coding sequence is TGTGCCAGCAGTCTGCCCGAGGGCGGAAAAGGGTTCTTC.

The rearrangement joins TRBV2 to TRBJ2-1; 8 bases map to TRBD1. V lost 5 bases and J lost 7; bases outside the gene matches: 10. The CDR3 has 15 residues. Germline CDR1 is SNHLY and CDR2 is FYNNEI. The CDR3 coding sequence is TGTGCCAGCAGTTTGGGACAGGCTCCGGGAAATGAGCAGTTCTTC. It yields the protein CASSLGQAPGNEQFF. Variable domain in full (rest from reference TRBV2 and TRBJ2-1): EPEVTQTPSHQVTQMGQEVILRCVPISNHLYFYWYRQILGQKVEFLVSFYNNEISEKSEIFDDQFSVERPDGSNFTLKIRSTKLEDSAMYFCASSLGQAPGNEQFFGPGTRLTVL.

The chain joins TRBV2 to TRBJ1-2; 7 bases are shared with TRBD1. With V trimmed by 4 bases and J by 4 bases, 6 bases remained unmatched. Germline V lookup: CDR1 SNHLY, CDR2 FYNNEI. The CDR3 sequence is 14 residues long. Here the CDR3 reads CASSGQGFFYGYTF. CDR3 sequence (DNA): TGTGCCAGCAGTGGACAGGGTTTCTTCTATGGCTACACCTTC.

The J gene is TRBJ1-6, the V gene TRBV3-1 (or the pseudogene TRBV3-2); D is uncertain. Between the trimmed V and J ends, which lost 2 bases and 10 bases, there was a span of 12 bases. The V gene's germline CDR1 is LGHDT and CDR2 YNNKEL (reference sequence). The CDR3 extends over 14 amino acids. CDR3 sequence reads: CASSQRAEGSPLHF. The CDR3, as DNA: TGTGCCAGCAGCCAACGGGCGGAGGGCTCACCCCTCCACTTT.

V and J are TRBV6-5 and TRBJ1-1, with D possibly matching TRBD1 (5 bases). V lost 2 bases, J lost 6 bases, and 16 bases lay in between. Germline CDR1 is MNHEY and CDR2 is SVGAGI. This CDR3 is built from 15 residues. The CDR3 bases are TGTGCCAGCAGTTACCCGACAAGGAGGGGCTCTGAAGCTTTCTTT. It is translated as CASSYPTRRGSEAFF.

This chain joins TRBV5-4 and TRBJ1-2, with no clear D. In germline, CDR1 is SGHNT, CDR2 YYREEE (reference sequence). This CDR3 region has 13 residues. The V and J ends lost 4 bases and 6 bases respectively, with 13 bases between them. The CDR3 loop is CASSVQRFHGYTF. CDR3 nucleotides: TGTGCCAGCAGCGTGCAGCGGTTCCATGGCTACACCTTC.

This chain connects TRBV4-2 to TRBJ1-5; no reliable D call. The CDR3 has 15 amino acids. CDR1 and CDR2 (germline): LGHNA, YNFKEQ. Trimming pared 0 bases from V and 3 bases from J, leaving 9 bases between. The CDR3: CASSQDGSSNQPQHF. Written as DNA, the CDR3 is TGTGCCAGCAGCCAAGATGGGAGCTCCAATCAGCCCCAGCATTTT.

With respect to this clone: The same CDR3 can be traced to other DNA sequences in this sample. This chain links TRBV29-1 with TRBJ1-2; D is unclear. The CDR3 totals 12 residues. Germline CDR1 and CDR2: SQVTM and ANQGSEA. Trimming pared 4 bases from V and 2 bases from J, leaving 8 bases between. The CDR3 protein is CSVGGGNYGYTF. The DNA of the CDR3 is TGCAGCGTTGGGGGAGGGAACTATGGCTACACCTTC.

The sample holds a few counts of this clone. The same CDR3 is also encoded by other DNA sequences in this sample. The chain is built from TRBV3-1 (or the pseudogene TRBV3-2) and TRBJ1-3; no reliable D call. Germline lookup yields CDR1 LGHDT and CDR2 YNNKEL (reference sequence). The ends were cut back, 3 bases at V and 4 bases at J, with 10 bases in the middle. The CDR3 is 14 residues long. The CDR3 nucleotides are TGTGCCAGCAGCCAGGGAGGGTCCGGAAACACCATATATTTT. This codes for CASSQGGSGNTIYF.

The CDR3 sequence: CASRTGTGGNEQYF. CDR3 DNA sequence: TGTGCCAGCAGGACCGGGACAGGGGGTAACGAGCAGTACTTC. This chain links TRBV6-5 with TRBJ2-7, with 11 bases fitting TRBD1. J gave up 5 bases and V 6 bases, and 6 bases lay outside the gene matches. The CDR3 consists of 14 residues. Germline V gives CDR1 MNHEY, CDR2 SVGAGI.

This clone was observed a few times. The CDR3 sequence is CASSYSVTGAYNEQFF. CDR3 bases: TGTGCCAGCAGTTACTCGGTGACAGGGGCTTACAATGAGCAGTTCTTC. The chain recombines TRBV6-5 with TRBJ2-1; 8 positions match TRBD1. From germline, CDR1 is MNHEY and CDR2 SVGAGI. With 0 bases clipped from V and 4 bases from J, the junction kept 5 bases outside the gene matches. CDR3 size: 16 residues.

This clone was recorded only once. The chain carries TRBV24-1 and TRBJ2-1, with 9 bases lining up with TRBD2. V was pared by 1 base and J by 2 bases, with 5 bases of the junction left unmatched. Germline values: CDR1 KGHDR, CDR2 SFDVKD. The CDR3 has 17 residues. CDR3 amino acids: CATSDFPSGKTYNEQFF. CDR3 nucleotides: TGTGCCACCAGTGATTTCCCTAGCGGGAAGACCTACAATGAGCAGTTCTTC.

The V and J genes are TRBV28 and TRBJ2-3; a possible D gene is TRBD2 (6 bases). V was pared by 3 bases and J by 5 bases, with 18 bases between. The CDR3 extends over 16 amino acids. Germline CDR1 reads MDHEN; CDR2 reads SYDVKM. The CDR3 nucleotides are TGTGCCAGCAGTTTGAGCCGGGAGAGTAGGGGAGATACGCAGTATTTT. Residues: CASSLSRESRGDTQYF.

V gene TRBV5-1 combines with J gene TRBJ2-5; TRBD2 matches at 15 bases. Germline loops: CDR1 SGHRS, CDR2 YFSETQ. Trimming removed 3 bases from V and 5 bases from J; junction bases left unmatched: 5. CDR3 length: 16 amino acids. The CDR3 protein is CASSSGLAGGGETQYF. CDR3 DNA: TGCGCCAGCAGCTCGGGACTAGCGGGAGGCGGGGAGACCCAGTACTTC.

Points on this clone: Other nucleotide sequences in the sample specify the same CDR3. This chain joins TRBV5-1 and TRBJ1-1; the D gene is possibly TRBD1 (6 bases). Germline CDR1 and CDR2: SGHRS and YFSETQ. The germline V and J ends were trimmed by 4 bases and 0 bases, with 13 bases remaining between them. The CDR3 is 15 residues long. This CDR3 is CASSPGGGLNTEAFF. The CDR3 region has the DNA TGCGCCAGCAGCCCGGGGGGCGGGCTGAACACTGAAGCTTTCTTT.